This T cell receptor beta chain was found in a study of read filtering for tumor transcriptome and immune sequencing. Study background: Transcriptome libraries were built from DNase-treated RNA. Study results and limitations: Sorted CD138-negative bone marrow cells were not purified T cells.

From about 400 ng of RNA, a library with molecular barcoded alpha/delta and beta/gamma adaptors was made. A single record per CDR3 protein comes from TCRdb applying MiXCR to the reads. The data contain fewer than 150,000 distinct CDR3 sequences, approximately 12% of them seen just once; the ten biggest clones take up roughly 9.6%. This clonotype showed up many times. The antigen remains undetermined. Bone marrow was sampled from every patient at the time of active disease. The CDR3 runs 12 residues. Trimming stripped 6 bases from V and 8 bases from J, with 12 bases between. The germline CDR1 and CDR2 sequences are MDHEN and SYDVKM.

Sequenced sample: a population of CD138-negative cells sorted from bone marrow. The rearrangement links TRBV28 to TRBJ2-3, with D possibly TRBD1 on 5 matching bases. This clonotype was sampled from a donor aged 40 or older with multiple myeloma. CDR3: CASSSPGLTQYF. The CDR3 DNA reads as TGTGCCAGCAGCTCCCCAGGGCTTACGCAGTATTTT.